This TCR beta chain came from a study of technical replicates of blood from several donors. Generated by immunoSEQ multiplex PCR, the TCRdb table keeps only in-frame clones and is missing some. Seen here are tens of thousands of clones, 70% to 90% observed once, and the top ten hold about 5.1%. V lost 0 bases, J lost 8 bases, and 13 bases lay in between. From germline, CDR1 is LGHNA and CDR2 YNFKEQ. This CDR3 contains 15 residues. This sequence was found in a human donor in good health. Some clones in this sample may be carry-over from other donors' samples. The gene calls are TRBV4-2 and TRBJ1-4, with D hard to call. Sequenced sample: PBMCs. The CDR3 sequence is CASSQDRSSREKLFF. The CDR3 nucleotides read TGTGCCAGCAGCCAAGATAGGAGTTCTCGGGAAAAACTGTTTTTT.